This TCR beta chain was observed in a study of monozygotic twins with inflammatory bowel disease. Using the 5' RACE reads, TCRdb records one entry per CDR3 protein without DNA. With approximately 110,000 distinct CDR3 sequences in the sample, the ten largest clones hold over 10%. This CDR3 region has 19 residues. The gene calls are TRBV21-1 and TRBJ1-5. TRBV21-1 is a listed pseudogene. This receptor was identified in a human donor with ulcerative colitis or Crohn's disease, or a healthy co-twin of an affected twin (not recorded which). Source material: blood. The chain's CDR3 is CASIPPSYFRGIGNQPQHF.